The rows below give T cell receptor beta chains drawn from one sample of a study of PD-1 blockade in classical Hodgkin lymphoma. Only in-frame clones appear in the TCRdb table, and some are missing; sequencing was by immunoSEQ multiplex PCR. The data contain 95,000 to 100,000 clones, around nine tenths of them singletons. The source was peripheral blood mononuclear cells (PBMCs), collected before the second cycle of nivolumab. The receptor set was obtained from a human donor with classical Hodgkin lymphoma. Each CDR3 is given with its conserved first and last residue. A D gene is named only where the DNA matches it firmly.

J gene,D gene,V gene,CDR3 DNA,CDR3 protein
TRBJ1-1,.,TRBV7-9,TGTGCCAGCAGCTTAGGGTACACTGAAGCTTTCTTT,CASSLGYTEAFF
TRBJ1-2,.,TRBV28,TGTGCCAGCAGTTTTCCGGGGGAACGCGGCTACACCTTC,CASSFPGERGYTF
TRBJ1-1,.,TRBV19,TGTGCCAGTACTCAGGGTTTGACTGAAGCTTTCTTT,CASTQGLTEAFF
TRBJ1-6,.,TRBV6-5,TGTGCCAGCACCGGAACTTTTAATTCACCCCTCCACTTT,CASTGTFNSPLHF
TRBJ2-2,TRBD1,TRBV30,TGTGCCTGGCACAGGGGGCGTCTTAGGAACACCGGGGAGCTGTTTTTT,CAWHRGRLRNTGELFF
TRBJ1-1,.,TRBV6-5,TGTGCCAGCAGCAGGGACACCTCGAACACTGAAGCTTTCTTT,CASSRDTSNTEAFF
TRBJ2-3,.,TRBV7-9,TGTGCCAGCAGCTCTGACAGTTCCTCCACAGATACGCAGTATTTT,CASSSDSSSTDTQYF
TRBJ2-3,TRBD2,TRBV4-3,TGCGCCAGCAGCCAAGATTTAGCGGGGGGACCAGATACGCAGTATTTT,CASSQDLAGGPDTQYF
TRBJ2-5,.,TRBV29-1,TGCAGCGTTGAAGCAGAGACCCAGTACTTC,CSVEAETQYF
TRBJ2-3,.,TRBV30,TGTGCCTGGAGTGTATACGGAGCAGATACGCAGTATTTT,CAWSVYGADTQYF
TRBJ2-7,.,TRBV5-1,TGCGCCAGCAGCTTGGGTGGAGGGGGCTCCTACGAGCAGTACTTC,CASSLGGGGSYEQYF
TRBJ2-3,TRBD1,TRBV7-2,TGTGCCAGCAGCCTACCGGGACAGGGAATCGGAGATACGCAGTATTTT,CASSLPGQGIGDTQYF
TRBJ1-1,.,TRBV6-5,TGTGCCAGCAGTTACTTGCCAGGGAACACTGAAGCTTTCTTT,CASSYLPGNTEAFF
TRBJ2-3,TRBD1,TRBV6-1,TGTGCCAGCAGTGACTTTGGGACAGACGTCGGTACGCAGTATTTT,CASSDFGTDVGTQYF